The text below deals with one T cell receptor beta chain. Its antigen has not been determined. No clone much larger than this one lies a single base away; base qualities are absent. The data stem from a study of technical replicates of blood from a few donors (dated by TCRdb to 2015 to 2018). The library was produced with the immunoSEQ multiplex PCR assay. The table was pulled from immuneACCESS by TCRdb, which kept in-frame rearrangements only. Such tables lose some clones; where checked, under half of the loss comes from unresolved V genes, and the rest has no known cause. This sample lists roughly 71,000 clones; roughly 95% were detected once. 0.2% to 0.25% of the sample is taken by the ten largest. The CDR3 numbers 18 residues from cysteine through phenylalanine. CDR3 DNA is the only sequence kept; it has 54 bases, read in frame from the first base. For CDR1 and CDR2, the germline V gene lists SGHVS and FNYEAQ. The germline V end is reduced by 1 base and the J end by 2 bases; junction bases left unmatched: 12.

The sequence joins TRBV7-6 to TRBJ2-3, and 7 junction bases match TRBD1. This TCR was sampled from a human donor in good health. Sequenced material: T cells isolated from PBMCs. For the CDR3, the sequence is CASSLVSPGQTITDTQYF. Read as DNA, the sequence is TGTGCCAGCAGCTTAGTGTCCCCGGGACAGACGATCACAGATACGCAGTATTTT.